The 29 T cell receptor beta chains below were found in one sample sequenced in a study of T cells after yellow fever vaccination (dated by TCRdb to the late 2010s). The label giving this sample's treatment or condition can be read as: live attenuated yellow fever vaccine strain. The protocol used for the library was 5' RACE. Sequencing took place on an Illumina NovaSeq 6000. TCRdb's own reprocessing of the public reads used fastp at Q25 and MiXCR and kept productive beta chains. Under each unique CDR3 protein, matching rows form one entry showing the most common genes and DNA. The sample table shows about 99,000 distinct CDR3 sequences, and about 6% are seen once. The ten largest clones take up just over 40% of the sample. The source was CD8+ T cells sorted from PBMCs, collected 10 days after the yellow fever booster vaccination. These receptors originate from a man between 18 and 35 years old who received the YFV17D yellow fever vaccine.

This clonotype occurred a few times. This chain connects TRBV18 to TRBJ2-2; 12 positions match TRBD2. Germline V lookup: CDR1 KGHSH, CDR2 LQKENI. This CDR3 is 18 amino acids long. J gave up 5 bases and V 2 bases, and 9 bases lay outside the gene matches. The CDR3 loop is CASSPSTPGLAGTGELFF. The CDR3 region has the DNA TGTGCCAGCTCACCATCTACCCCAGGACTAGCGGGAACCGGGGAGCTGTTTTTT.

This clonotype was recorded at least ten times. This chain joins TRBV6-2 or TRBV6-3 and TRBJ2-1, with 8 bases aligning to TRBD2. CDR1 and CDR2 (germline): MNHEY, SVGEGT. There are 15 residues in the CDR3. V lost 6 bases and J lost 6; bases outside the gene matches: 10. DNA of the CDR3: TGTGCCAGCAGCCCCGCGAGCGGGGGACCCAATGAGCAGTTCTTC. Its translation is CASSPASGGPNEQFF.

The chain combines TRBV12-3 or TRBV12-4 with TRBJ1-1; the D gene is possibly TRBD1 (6 bases). The CDR3 totals 14 residues. The V gene lost 7 bases and the J gene lost 3 bases, with 15 bases spanning the gap. CDR3 protein: CASTPRQADTEAFF. CDR3 coding DNA: TGTGCCAGCACCCCTAGACAGGCGGACACTGAAGCTTTCTTT.

A few counts support this clonotype. The J gene is TRBJ1-1, the V gene TRBV7-9; a weak D match, TRBD1 (6 bases). V lost 5 bases and J lost 7, with 14 bases in between. Per germline, CDR1 SEHNR and CDR2 FQNEAQ (reference sequence). There are 13 residues in the CDR3. CDR3 in amino acids: CASSEPQGSEAFF. The CDR3 region has the DNA TGTGCCAGCAGCGAACCACAGGGAAGTGAAGCTTTCTTT.

J is TRBJ2-2 and V is TRBV27; TRBD2 agrees at 12 bases. This CDR3 comprises 15 residues. Trimming cost V 6 bases and J 4 bases; bases outside gene matches: 3. Germline assignment: CDR1 MNHEY and CDR2 SMNVEV (reference sequence). The CDR3 loop is CASSQTSGSTGELFF. DNA of the CDR3: TGTGCCAGCAGCCAGACTAGCGGGAGCACCGGGGAGCTGTTTTTT.

The chain uses TRBV10-3 and TRBJ2-3; a weak D match, TRBD1 (6 bases). V was shortened by 6 bases and J by 2 bases, with 15 bases between the two germline ends. This CDR3 has 15 residues. CDR1 and CDR2 from the germline V gene are ENHRY and SYGVKD. As DNA, the CDR3 is TGTGCCATCAGGGGGGACAAATCCTTCACAGATACGCAGTATTTT. Protein sequence: CAIRGDKSFTDTQYF.

A few counts support this clonotype. The chain employs TRBV7-8 and TRBJ2-1; 8 nucleotides line up with TRBD2. V dropped 2 bases and J dropped 5; count of bases not matched to a gene: 5. The CDR3 runs to 15 residues. From germline, CDR1 is SGHVS and CDR2 FQNEAQ. The CDR3 loop is CASSLQAGENNEQFF. CDR3 nucleotides: TGTGCCAGCAGCTTACAAGCGGGGGAGAACAATGAGCAGTTCTTC.

The rearrangement joins TRBV6-5 to TRBJ1-2; D uncertain. Trimming pared 0 bases from V and 3 bases from J, leaving 11 bases between. CDR1 is MNHEY, CDR2 SVGAGI, per germline. There are 15 residues in the CDR3. The CDR3 reads CASSYSSAPDYGYTF. CDR3 coding DNA: TGTGCCAGCAGTTACTCGTCGGCCCCAGACTATGGCTACACCTTC.

This clonotype was seen more than once but under ten times. The gene calls are TRBV4-3 and TRBJ1-1; D is unresolved. V was cut by 0 bases and J by 4 bases, with 12 bases left in between. This CDR3 is built from 15 residues. CDR1 and CDR2 from the germline V gene are LGHNA and YSLEER. The DNA of the CDR3 is TGCGCCAGCAGCCAAGATCTTTGGGGTGGCACTGAAGCTTTCTTT. Translated: CASSQDLWGGTEAFF.

The rearrangement joins TRBV9 to TRBJ2-3; D gene unclear. This CDR3 has 14 amino acids. From germline, CDR1 is SGDLS and CDR2 YYNGEE. V dropped 1 base and J dropped 1 base, with 7 bases sitting between them. The CDR3 spells CASSVLVRTDTQYF. The CDR3 coding sequence is TGTGCCAGCAGCGTATTGGTCCGCACAGATACGCAGTATTTT.

J is TRBJ2-7 and V is TRBV5-1; 11 bases line up with TRBD1. Germline CDR1 SGHRS, CDR2 YFSETQ. The CDR3 consists of 14 residues. V lost 4 bases and J lost 7; bases outside the gene matches: 7. CDR3: CASSIGQGAGEQYF. The CDR3 DNA reads TGCGCCAGCAGCATCGGACAGGGGGCGGGAGAGCAGTACTTC.

The chain links TRBV4-1 to TRBJ2-2; possible D gene TRBD1, 5 bases. Germline CDR1 reads MGHRA; CDR2 reads YSYEKL. The CDR3 spans 17 residues. With 0 bases removed from V and 5 bases from J, the gap between germline ends came to 16 bases. The DNA of the CDR3 is TGCGCCAGCAGCCAAGAAAGGGGCCAGTTATTTACCGGGGAGCTGTTTTTT. It is translated as CASSQERGQLFTGELFF.

The gene calls are TRBV11-2 and TRBJ2-5, with D possibly called TRBD1 or TRBD2 (5 bases each). Per germline, CDR1 SGHAT and CDR2 FQNNGV. The germline V and J ends were trimmed by 0 bases and 3 bases, with 11 bases remaining between them. This CDR3 comprises 15 residues. In nucleotides, the CDR3 is TGTGCCAGCAGCTTAGATCCTGGGGGTGAAGAGACCCAGTACTTC. It codes for CASSLDPGGEETQYF.

The chain employs TRBV4-2 and TRBJ2-7; maybe TRBD2 (6 bases). This CDR3 is built from 16 residues. V was clipped by 0 bases and J by 3 bases, with 15 bases between them. In germline, CDR1 is LGHNA, CDR2 YNFKEQ. CDR3 DNA sequence: TGTGCCAGCAGCCAAGATTGGGGGGTAAAGGGCTACGAGCAGTACTTC. This encodes CASSQDWGVKGYEQYF.

In this sample, this clonotype turned up a few times. The rearrangement uses TRBV20-1 and TRBJ2-7; D might be TRBD1 (6 bases). CDR1 and CDR2 from the germline V gene are DFQATT and SNEGSKA (reference sequence). V lost 6 bases to trimming and J lost 3 bases, with 15 bases between them. The length of the CDR3 is 13 residues. For the CDR3, the DNA is TGCAGTGCCGCACAGGGACGTAACTACGAGCAGTACGTC. It yields the protein CSAAQGRNYEQYV.

The chain uses TRBV9 and TRBJ2-1; TRBD1 might be the D (6 bases). Germline-derived CDR1 and CDR2 are SGDLS and YYNGEE. V was cut by 5 bases and J by 5 bases, with 17 bases left in between. This CDR3 is 15 amino acids long. This CDR3 is CASSPPAGADNEQFF. As DNA, the CDR3 is TGTGCCAGCAGTCCACCCGCAGGGGCTGACAATGAGCAGTTCTTC.

This clonotype was detected a few times. The chain joins TRBV7-2 to TRBJ1-3, with D perhaps TRBD1 (6 bases). The CDR3 is made up of 14 amino acids. V was shortened by 2 bases and J by 3 bases, with 8 bases between the two germline ends. Germline lookup yields CDR1 SGHTA and CDR2 FQGNSA. Here the CDR3 DNA reads TGTGCCAGCAGCTTACCAGGGGTTGGAAACACCATATATTTT. This translates into CASSLPGVGNTIYF.

This clonotype was recorded a few times. The chain links TRBV18 to TRBJ2-7; D is ambiguous. Trimming took off 5 bases at V and 6 bases at J, with 17 bases between the two ends. Germline V gives CDR1 KGHSH, CDR2 LQKENI. The CDR3 runs 14 residues. The CDR3 protein is CASSIGPRGFEQYV. Here the CDR3 DNA reads TGTGCCAGCTCAATTGGACCCCGAGGCTTCGAGCAGTACGTC.

There are a few counts of this clonotype. The chain is built from TRBV30 and TRBJ1-1; D is unclear. Trimming took off 4 bases at V and 1 base at J, with 13 bases between the two ends. CDR1 GTSNPN and CDR2 SVGIG come from the germline V gene (reference sequence). The CDR3 runs to 14 residues. CDR3 protein: CAWNMVSKNTEAFF. CDR3 DNA: TGTGCCTGGAATATGGTCTCTAAGAACACTGAAGCTTTCTTT.

This clonotype has a count of ten or more. This chain connects TRBV7-9 to TRBJ2-3; D may be TRBD1 (6 bases). Germline V gene data show CDR1 as SEHNR and CDR2 as FQNEAQ (reference sequence). The CDR3 has 14 residues. Trimming left V 5 bases short and J 2 bases short, with 11 bases between. The CDR3 DNA is TGTGCCAGCAGCCCAGGGGACCTCACAGATACGCAGTATTTT. It translates to CASSPGDLTDTQYF.

This sequence joins TRBV4-3 and TRBJ2-7, with 7 bases fitting TRBD1. CDR1 is LGHNA and CDR2 is YSLEER in the germline V gene. With V trimmed by 1 base and J by 7 bases, 13 bases remained unmatched. The CDR3 totals 16 residues. CDR3 sequence (DNA): TGCGCCAGCAGCCAAGGGACCGGGACAGCGATGCTTGAGCAGTACTTC. This codes for CASSQGTGTAMLEQYF.

This clonotype was detected only a few times. This chain joins TRBV12-3 or TRBV12-4 and TRBJ2-7; 12 nucleotides match TRBD2. This CDR3 has 15 residues. Unmatched junction bases numbered 8, after V lost 5 bases and J lost 6 bases. The CDR3 region has the DNA TGTGCCAGCAGTGATACTAGCGGGGGGTGGGGCGAGCAGTACTTC. This gives the protein CASSDTSGGWGEQYF.

This clonotype appeared a few times. The chain links TRBV4-1 to TRBJ2-7, with D perhaps TRBD1 or TRBD2 (5 bases each). Trimming cost V 3 bases and J 6 bases, with 9 bases left between them. The germline V gene has CDR1 MGHRA and CDR2 YSYEKL. The CDR3 is 12 amino acids. DNA for the CDR3: TGCGCCAGCAGCCACTCAGGGACCGAGCAGTACTTC. It yields the protein CASSHSGTEQYF.

This chain joins TRBV19 and TRBJ2-2; no clear D. Trimming cost V 1 base and J 2 bases, with 5 bases left between them. The germline V gene has CDR1 LNHDA and CDR2 SQIVND (reference sequence). This CDR3 region has 14 residues. Here the CDR3 DNA reads TGTGCCAGTAGTATAGGAAGAAACACCGGGGAGCTGTTTTTT. Translating gives CASSIGRNTGELFF.

V and J are TRBV6-5 and TRBJ2-5, with 8 bases identical to TRBD1. In germline, CDR1 is MNHEY, CDR2 SVGAGI. The CDR3 consists of 14 residues. The junction had 7 bases not matched to a gene; V was cut back by 6 bases and J by 4 bases. This CDR3 reads CASSPDRAGETQYF. As DNA, the CDR3 is TGTGCCAGCAGCCCGGACAGGGCGGGAGAGACCCAGTACTTC.

This clonotype occurred many times. V usage is TRBV29-1 and J usage is TRBJ2-1, with 7 positions matching TRBD2. Germline assignment: CDR1 SQVTM and CDR2 ANQGSEA. CDR3 length: 15 amino acids. Germline trimming cut 4 bases from V and 7 bases from J; bases unmatched to any gene: 13. CDR3 protein: CSVVNRAGVLNEQFF. DNA of the CDR3: TGCAGCGTTGTAAATCGGGCGGGGGTCTTAAATGAGCAGTTCTTC.

The J gene is TRBJ2-2, the V gene TRBV13; TRBD2 matches at 9 bases. Per the germline V gene, CDR1 is PRHDT and CDR2 is FYEKMQ (reference sequence). The J segment lost 5 bases and the V segment lost 5 bases, leaving 9 bases of the junction unmatched. The CDR3 totals 16 residues. CDR3 sequence: CASSPTSGYGTGELFF. CDR3 sequence (DNA): TGTGCCAGCAGCCCGACTAGCGGTTATGGGACCGGGGAGCTGTTTTTT.

The chain is built from TRBV4-3 and TRBJ1-6; unclear D gene. There are 13 residues in the CDR3. From germline, CDR1 is LGHNA and CDR2 YSLEER. The V and J ends lost 1 base and 9 bases respectively, with 7 bases between them. CDR3 amino acids: CASSQVTLSPLHF. Here the CDR3 DNA reads TGCGCCAGCAGCCAAGTAACCCTTTCACCCCTCCACTTT.

This sequence joins TRBV5-4 and TRBJ2-5; 7 positions agree with TRBD2. V shed 4 bases, J shed 2 bases, and the junction held 2 bases outside the gene matches. From germline, CDR1 is SGHNT and CDR2 YYREEE (reference sequence). The CDR3 is 13 amino acids. The CDR3 nucleotides are TGTGCCAGCAGCCGGACTAGACAAGAGACCCAGTACTTC. This encodes CASSRTRQETQYF.